Listed below are T cell receptor beta chains from one sample, sequenced in a study of T cell responses to AZD1222 COVID-19 vaccine. Clones were sequenced by immunoSEQ multiplex PCR, and TCRdb holds only the in-frame ones, with some missing. The data contain tens of thousands of clones, 92% of them singletons. Sequenced material: peripheral blood, taken on day 0 of AZD1222 vaccination. The source is an adult in good health. The CDR3 runs from the conserved cysteine through the conserved F or W. D genes are given only for firm matches. Clone size is shown for a subset of rows, as once, few, many or a class of expanded clone.

CDR3nt	CDR3aa	j_gene	v_gene	abundance	d_gene
TGTGCCAGTAGCCCCCGGGGCGTTAGTATAGAGACCCAGTACTTC	CASSPRGVSIETQYF	TRBJ2-5	TRBV19	.	.
TGTGCCAGCAGCTCCCGAGGAGTCACCGGGGAGCTGTTTTTT	CASSSRGVTGELFF	TRBJ2-2	TRBV28	.	.
TGTGCCATCAGTGAGTACATGAGCTCCTACGAGCAGTACTTC	CAISEYMSSYEQYF	TRBJ2-7	TRBV10-3	.	.
TGTGCCAGCAGCCGACAGCCATCCAATCAGCCCCAGCATTTT	CASSRQPSNQPQHF	TRBJ1-5	TRBV6-5	.	.
TGTGCCAGCTCACCCTCTAGGCAGGGGTCAGCTTTCTTT	CASSPSRQGSAFF	TRBJ1-1	TRBV18	.	.
TGTGCCAGTAGTATAGAGGGACCGTATAGCAATCAGCCCCAGCATTTT	CASSIEGPYSNQPQHF	TRBJ1-5	TRBV19	.	.
TGTGCCAGCTCACCGCCGGGACAGGCTAATGAAAAACTGTTTTTT	CASSPPGQANEKLFF	TRBJ1-4	TRBV18	.	TRBD1
TGTGCCAGTAGTATCATGGCTAGCGGAGGAGAAGAGACCCAGTACTTC	CASSIMASGGEETQYF	TRBJ2-5	TRBV19	.	TRBD2
TGCGCCAGCAGCATGGACCAGAGCGGGGAGTCGAGTGGCTACACCTTC	CASSMDQSGESSGYTF	TRBJ1-2	TRBV5-1	.	.
TGTGCCAGCAGCTGGACAGACACTGAAGCTTTCTTT	CASSWTDTEAFF	TRBJ1-1	TRBV7-9	.	.
TGCAGCGTCGCCTTACAAACTAGCTATGGCTACACCTTC	CSVALQTSYGYTF	TRBJ1-2	TRBV29-1	.	.
TGTGCCACCAGCAGAGAATCCGGGACAGGGTCCCACGAGCAGTACTTC	CATSRESGTGSHEQYF	TRBJ2-7	TRBV15	.	TRBD1
TGTGCCAGCAGTCCGGGACTAGCGGGAGGGAATATATACAATGAGCAGTTCTTC	CASSPGLAGGNIYNEQFF	TRBJ2-1	TRBV9	.	TRBD2
TGTGCCAGCAGCTTCCGGGGAGAGACCCAGTACTTC	CASSFRGETQYF	TRBJ2-5	TRBV7-8	.	.
TGTGCCAGCAGCAAAAGGTCTAGGAACAGGGGGCCGTATGGCTACACCTTC	CASSKRSRNRGPYGYTF	TRBJ1-2	TRBV21-1	.	.
TGTGCCAGCAGTGAAGTGAGGCTAGCGGTTTACAATGAGCAGTTCTTC	CASSEVRLAVYNEQFF	TRBJ2-1	TRBV2	.	TRBD2
TGCGCCAGCAGCCGGGGGGCCGGTATGACCGGGGAGCTGTTTTTT	CASSRGAGMTGELFF	TRBJ2-2	TRBV5-1	.	.
TGTGCCAGCAGGAGGGGACAGGGTGTGTACGAGCAGTACTTC	CASRRGQGVYEQYF	TRBJ2-7	TRBV2	.	TRBD1
TGTGCCAGCAGCTTAGGCCTTAGCTACGAGCAGTACTTC	CASSLGLSYEQYF	TRBJ2-7	TRBV7-7	.	.
TGTGCCACCAGTGACCCTACAGGACTAGCGGGAGCCCCAGATACGCAGTATTTT	CATSDPTGLAGAPDTQYF	TRBJ2-3	TRBV24-1	.	TRBD2
TGTGCCAGCAGCCAAGGGACTAGCTTTTTCTACGAGCAGTACTTC	CASSQGTSFFYEQYF	TRBJ2-7	TRBV9	.	TRBD2
TGCAGCGTTGATGCAGGGGGCGGTGAAAAACTGTTTTTT	CSVDAGGGEKLFF	TRBJ1-4	TRBV29-1	.	TRBD1
TGTGCCAGCAGCGTAGGGTTTGACAGTGATAATGAGCAGTTCTTC	CASSVGFDSDNEQFF	TRBJ2-1	TRBV9	.	.
TGTGCCAGCAGCTTAGAGGGGGCGCTGGGCTACACCTTC	CASSLEGALGYTF	TRBJ1-2	TRBV7-9	.	TRBD1
TGTGCCAGCTCACCATGGGCCACGATCTACGAGCAGTACTTC	CASSPWATIYEQYF	TRBJ2-7	TRBV18	.	.
TGTGCCAGCTCACCAACCGGGACAGGAGGCGAAAAACTGTTTTTT	CASSPTGTGGEKLFF	TRBJ1-4	TRBV18	few	TRBD1
TGTGCCAGCAGCCATGGGGACAGGGGGGAGGCTTTCTTT	CASSHGDRGEAFF	TRBJ1-1	TRBV3-1/TRBV3-2	.	TRBD1
TGTGCCAGCAGCTTGCCAGGGGGGGCTAGATCCCAGTACTTC	CASSLPGGARSQYF	TRBJ2-5	TRBV5-8	once	.
TGTGCCAGCAGTGACCAGCCAGCTAGTGAAAAACTGTTTTTT	CASSDQPASEKLFF	TRBJ1-4	TRBV25-1	.	.
TGTGCCACCTACGACACGAGGACGAATCAGCCCCAGCATTTT	CATYDTRTNQPQHF	TRBJ1-5	TRBV19	.	.
TGTGCCAGCAGGGACATCAACTATGGCTACACCTTC	CASRDINYGYTF	TRBJ1-2	TRBV28	.	.
TGTGCCAGCAGGCAGGACGGCTTAATCTATGGCTACACCTTC	CASRQDGLIYGYTF	TRBJ1-2	TRBV9	.	.